This T cell receptor (beta chain) was sequenced during a study of blood T cell repertoires in COVID-19 (dated by TCRdb to the early 2020s). Regarding the complete study: The collaborator samples originated in the United States, Italy and Spain and spanned the acute and convalescent phases of COVID-19. The samples were drawn from the first 160 participants of the ongoing ImmuneRACE study and from some 1,300 subjects provided by 6 global collaborators. The prospective study material was composed of cDNA or gDNA derived from T cells, B-cell-depleted T cells, or PBMCs. The sample metadata nearly always contained a de-identified subject ID, COVID-19 status, age in years and sex. The repertoires were released in a freely available public database intended as a resource for research on the immune response to SARS-CoV-2. Deeply sampled blood TCRbeta repertoires from subjects exposed to, actively infected with, or recovered from COVID-19 were included in the dataset. HLA class I and class II types, where available, came from metadata supplied by the sample provider rather than from assay-based typing.

The research as a whole found: The quantity of clinical and demographic metadata differed by source and by participant and was supplied without curation.

The collaborating institutions used their own protocols to collect whole blood in K2EDTA tubes. For TCRbeta analysis, collaborator samples were shipped as frozen whole blood, as isolated PBMCs, or as DNA extracted from either sample type. As regards this clone: Its specific antigen is unknown. No base qualities exist here, and no much larger clone lies one base off it.

The CDR3 sequence holds 17 residues, the cysteine and phenylalanine included. Just the 51-base CDR3 DNA is kept, in frame starting at base 1. From a lookup of the germline V gene (reference sequence), CDR1 and CDR2 are SEHNR and FQNEAQ. V is clipped by 0 bases and J by 4 bases, and the sequence between their germline boundaries is 17 bases long. The immunoSEQ Assay, a bias-controlled multiplex PCR, was used to amplify TCRbeta CDR3 regions from genomic DNA. Regarding the original processing steps: The number of nucleated cells in each sample was estimated from the amplification of reference gene primers within the assay. To quantify the absolute abundance of each unique TCRbeta CDR3 rearrangement, sequence reads were collapsed and filtered. For each sample, productive Simpson clonality was calculated as the square root of Simpson's diversity index across productive rearrangements. TCRdb carries this immuneACCESS record with in-frame sequences only. Its versions omit some clonotypes, under half of them owing to an unresolved V gene in the studies checked, with the rest unexplained. V and J calls and clone size come straight from that table; D and trimming were deduced from the DNA. The sample includes about 150,000 clones, with over 80% observed a single time. Together, the top ten hold about 6% of the sample.

The sample taken for sequencing was peripheral blood. This sequence uses TRBV7-9 and TRBJ2-3; the best D guess is TRBD2, with 7 bases matching. The sequence was collected from a man aged 80 or over with acute or convalescent COVID-19. The sequenced DNA: TGTGCCAGCAGCTTAGCGGTCGGGGGGCCAGGGGCAGATACGCAGTATTTT. Translated, this gives CASSLAVGGPGADTQYF.